What follows describes a single TCR beta chain. Method: immunoSEQ multiplex PCR; TCRdb's copy keeps in-frame clones and lacks some. Of about 100,000 clones detected, 79% appear once; the ten largest clones hold about a sixth. This entry comes from a study of blood T cell repertoires in COVID-19. V shed 3 bases and J 11 bases; nucleotides not matched to a gene: 13. The CDR3 is made up of 15 amino acids. CDR1 is DFQATT, CDR2 SNEGSKA, per germline (reference sequence). Sequenced: peripheral blood. This rearrangement joins TRBV20-1 to TRBJ2-4; 10 nucleotides align to TRBD1. This clonotype was obtained from a woman older than 75 with active or convalescent COVID-19. CDR3 sequence: CSASHPGQGSLVQYF. DNA of the CDR3: TGCAGTGCTAGTCACCCGGGACAGGGGTCGTTAGTTCAGTACTTC.